Listed here is a single T cell receptor (beta chain). What it binds is unknown. The CDR3 loop spans 16 amino acids. CDR1 is MDHEN and CDR2 is SYDVKM in the germline V gene. V was pared by 0 bases and J by 0 bases, with 9 bases between. With 60 Vbeta and 13 Jbeta primers, the PCR was carried out. Per the original methods: Later analysis identified tens of millions of unique TCR beta chains, about 12 million shared. TCRdb keeps only in-frame clones here, not all; method: immunoSEQ multiplex PCR. V, J and clone size were drawn from that table, and D and trimming were deduced from the DNA. The table shows 160,000 or so clones, with roughly 80% occurring only once. The data are from a study of cytomegalovirus exposure and HLA in healthy donors. The study, taken as a whole, reports: According to an earlier analysis, most TCR beta V segments yielded productive rearrangements about 90% or about 30% of the time. In vitro confirmation showed three CMV-associated chains to be CMV antigen specific.

This clonotype originated in a man aged 18 to 30 in good health and CMV-seropositive. Sequencing was performed on PBMCs. V is TRBV28 and J is TRBJ2-1; D is possibly TRBD2 (5 bases). CDR3 region: CASSLWGDTSYNEQFF. CDR3 bases: TGTGCCAGCAGTTTATGGGGAGACACCTCCTACAATGAGCAGTTCTTC.